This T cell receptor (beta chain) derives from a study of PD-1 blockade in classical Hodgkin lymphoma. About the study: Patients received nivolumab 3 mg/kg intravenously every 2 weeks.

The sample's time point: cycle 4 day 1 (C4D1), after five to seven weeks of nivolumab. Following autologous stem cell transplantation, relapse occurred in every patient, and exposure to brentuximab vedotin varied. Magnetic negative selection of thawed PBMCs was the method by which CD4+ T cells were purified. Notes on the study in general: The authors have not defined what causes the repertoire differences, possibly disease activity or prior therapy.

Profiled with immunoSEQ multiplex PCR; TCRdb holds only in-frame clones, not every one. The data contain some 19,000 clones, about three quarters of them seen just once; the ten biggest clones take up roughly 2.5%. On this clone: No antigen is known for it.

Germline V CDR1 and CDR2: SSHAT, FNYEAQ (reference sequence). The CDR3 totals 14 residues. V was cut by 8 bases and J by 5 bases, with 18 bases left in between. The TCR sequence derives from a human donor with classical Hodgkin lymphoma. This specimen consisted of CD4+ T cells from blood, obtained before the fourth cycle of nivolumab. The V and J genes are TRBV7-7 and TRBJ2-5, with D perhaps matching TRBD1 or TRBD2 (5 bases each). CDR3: CASAEGTVDETQYF. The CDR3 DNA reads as TGTGCCAGCGCTGAGGGGACGGTAGATGAGACCCAGTACTTC. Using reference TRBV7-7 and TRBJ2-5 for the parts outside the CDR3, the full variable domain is GAGVSQSPRYKVTKRGQDVTLRCDPISSHATLYWYQQALGQGPEFLTYFNYEAQPDKSGLPSDRFSAERPEGSISTLTIQRTEQRDSAMYRCASAEGTVDETQYFGPGTRLLVL.